A selection of T cell receptor beta chains follows, all from one sample in a study of cytomegalovirus exposure and HLA in healthy donors. Generated by immunoSEQ multiplex PCR, the TCRdb table keeps only in-frame clones and is missing some. The table lists about 140,000 clones, roughly four fifths of them singletons. The sample comprised PBMCs. These receptors were collected from a woman aged 25-40 years in good health and CMV-seronegative. Each CDR3 is given without its conserved first and last residue. A row's size may be missing; if present it is once, few, many or a size class.

V gene: TRBV27
clone size: -
CDR3 protein: ASSSGRASGNTIY

V gene: TRBV7-2
clone size: -
CDR3 protein: ASSLEGAAYNEQF

V gene: TRBV6-6
clone size: -
CDR3 protein: ASNDGTDGYT

V gene: TRBV28
clone size: few
CDR3 protein: ATRTALPNQPQH

V gene: TRBV11-2
clone size: -
CDR3 protein: ASSLYRGGSTDTQY

V gene: TRBV7-2
clone size: -
CDR3 protein: ASSSGLAGGDRGPY

V gene: TRBV5-4
clone size: -
CDR3 protein: ASSLGAFNSPLH

V gene: TRBV9
clone size: once
CDR3 protein: ASSPAPGSTEAF

V gene: TRBV7-8
clone size: -
CDR3 protein: ASSFPGFNTEAF

V gene: TRBV2
clone size: -
CDR3 protein: ASSEDRDGNSPLH

V gene: TRBV12-5
clone size: -
CDR3 protein: ASGLVLQGASQPQH

V gene: TRBV7-8
clone size: -
CDR3 protein: ASSRDRGTEAF

V gene: TRBV6-5
clone size: -
CDR3 protein: ASGPPDFEQY

V gene: TRBV7-2
clone size: -
CDR3 protein: ASSWQQGGETQY

V gene: TRBV28
clone size: -
CDR3 protein: ASSTYYRGLAANTEAF

V gene: TRBV6-5
clone size: -
CDR3 protein: ASSYSGAGANVLT

V gene: TRBV5-6
clone size: once
CDR3 protein: ASSLGSLWAGYT

V gene: TRBV5-1
clone size: -
CDR3 protein: ASSQTSSSYNEQF

V gene: TRBV18
clone size: -
CDR3 protein: ASSRDRGLADTQY

V gene: TRBV6-1
clone size: -
CDR3 protein: ASSVTGPYGYT

V gene: TRBV10-1
clone size: -
CDR3 protein: ASRAPDRGQPQH

V gene: TRBV27
clone size: -
CDR3 protein: ASSSYRGQDYEQY

V gene: TRBV4-1
clone size: -
CDR3 protein: ASSQDPSGGARTGELF

V gene: TRBV6-1
clone size: -
CDR3 protein: ASIVWGGDPREQY

V gene: TRBV11-2
clone size: few
CDR3 protein: ASSLGGTMPYEQY

V gene: TRBV5-4
clone size: -
CDR3 protein: ASSDTGTGYGYT

V gene: TRBV19
clone size: many
CDR3 protein: ASRTTGGASYEQY

V gene: TRBV5-3
clone size: -
CDR3 protein: ARSAQGVGNTIY

V gene: TRBV4-2
clone size: -
CDR3 protein: ASSPIGGIETQY

V gene: TRBV5-6
clone size: -
CDR3 protein: ASSLGRFYSNQPQH

V gene: TRBV10-3
clone size: few
CDR3 protein: AIRQGLEDTQY

V gene: TRBV14
clone size: -
CDR3 protein: ASSQDLVAGGYT

V gene: TRBV9
clone size: -
CDR3 protein: ASSSRQGSTGELF

V gene: TRBV6-4
clone size: -
CDR3 protein: ASRQTDLMGDTEAF

V gene: TRBV13
clone size: few
CDR3 protein: ASSPSGGASAEQY

V gene: TRBV28
clone size: many
CDR3 protein: ASSPGTGHTGELF

V gene: TRBV2
clone size: -
CDR3 protein: ASSDTGRDQPQH

V gene: TRBV5-6
clone size: -
CDR3 protein: ASSSMTRALNEQF

V gene: TRBV7-3
clone size: few
CDR3 protein: ASSLIPADTQY

V gene: TRBV7-8
clone size: -
CDR3 protein: ASSLAQSNAVIYGYT

V gene: TRBV2
clone size: -
CDR3 protein: ASSENRGLAGAGELF

V gene: TRBV2
clone size: -
CDR3 protein: ASSAGGTYGYT

V gene: TRBV5-4
clone size: -
CDR3 protein: ASSPEGRGAGSYEQY

V gene: TRBV18
clone size: -
CDR3 protein: ASSPGQVEETQY

V gene: TRBV7-9
clone size: once
CDR3 protein: ASSLAGSSGATDTQY

V gene: TRBV5-1
clone size: -
CDR3 protein: ASSLGGSGANVLT

V gene: TRBV19
clone size: once
CDR3 protein: ASREGPSTDTQY

V gene: TRBV18
clone size: -
CDR3 protein: ASSPSQSTEAF

V gene: TRBV7-2
clone size: -
CDR3 protein: ASSLESGLGQPQH

V gene: TRBV15
clone size: -
CDR3 protein: ATSLTGDQPQH

V gene: TRBV6-6
clone size: -
CDR3 protein: ASSDTGTGFRQY

V gene: TRBV5-1
clone size: -
CDR3 protein: ASSHNLQGTDTQY

V gene: TRBV7-9
clone size: few
CDR3 protein: ASSFGEGNTIY